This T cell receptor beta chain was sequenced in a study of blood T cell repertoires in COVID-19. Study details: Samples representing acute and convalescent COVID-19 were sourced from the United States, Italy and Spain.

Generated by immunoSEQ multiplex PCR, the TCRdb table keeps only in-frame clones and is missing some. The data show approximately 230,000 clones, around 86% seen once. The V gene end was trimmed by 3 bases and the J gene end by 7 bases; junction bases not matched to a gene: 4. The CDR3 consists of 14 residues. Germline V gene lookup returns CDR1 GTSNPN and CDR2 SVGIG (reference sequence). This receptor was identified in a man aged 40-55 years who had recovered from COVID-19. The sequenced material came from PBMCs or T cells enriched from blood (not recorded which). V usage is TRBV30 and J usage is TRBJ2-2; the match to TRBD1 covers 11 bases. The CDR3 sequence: CAWSWTGGHGELFF. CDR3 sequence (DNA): TGTGCCTGGAGCTGGACAGGGGGCCACGGGGAGCTGTTTTTT.